The T cell receptor (beta chain) under discussion was sequenced for a study of T cells in Graves' hyperthyroidism and ophthalmopathy. Study-level findings and limits: Ophthalmopathy could be told apart from stable hyperthyroidism with a 13 V-J model. Ophthalmopathy onset followed model prediction by a median roughly six months. Blood also contained most expanded thyroid clonotypes above 0.001.

This clonotype showed up just a few times. Its target is unknown. Uncontrolled infection, other autoimmune disease, pregnancy and lactation each barred patients from inclusion. CDR3 length: 15 amino acids. Germline-derived CDR1 and CDR2 are SGHRS and YFSETQ. V shed 0 bases and J shed 0 bases, with 4 bases lying between them. Amplification targeted TCR beta CDR3 regions from RNA transcripts. TCR CDR3 underwent first-round RT-PCR with the HTBI primer set. TCRdb called the multiplex PCR reads again in MiXCR, with one record for every CDR3 protein. The sample includes some 440,000 distinct CDR3 sequences, approximately 15% of them seen just once.

The chain links TRBV5-1 to TRBJ2-6; no reliable D call. The sequence derives from a woman under 30 with Graves' hyperthyroidism. Sequenced material: blood. Here the CDR3 reads CASSLVDSGANVLTF. The CDR3 bases are TGCGCCAGCAGCTTGGTGGACTCTGGGGCCAACGTCCTGACTTTC.